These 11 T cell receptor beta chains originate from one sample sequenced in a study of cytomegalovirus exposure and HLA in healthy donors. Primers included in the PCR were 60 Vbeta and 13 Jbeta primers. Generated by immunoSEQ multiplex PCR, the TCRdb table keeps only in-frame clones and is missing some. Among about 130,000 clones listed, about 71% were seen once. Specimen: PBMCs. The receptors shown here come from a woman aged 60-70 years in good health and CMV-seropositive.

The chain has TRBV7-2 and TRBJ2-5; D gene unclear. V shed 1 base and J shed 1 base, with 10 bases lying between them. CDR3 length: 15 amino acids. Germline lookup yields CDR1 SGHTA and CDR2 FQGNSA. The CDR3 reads CASSLGRLSQETQYF. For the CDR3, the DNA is TGTGCCAGCAGCTTAGGGCGACTTTCCCAAGAGACCCAGTACTTC.

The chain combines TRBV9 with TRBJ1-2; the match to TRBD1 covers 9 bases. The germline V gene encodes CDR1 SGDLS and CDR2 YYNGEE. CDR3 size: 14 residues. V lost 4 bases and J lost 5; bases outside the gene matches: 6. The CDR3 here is CASSTGTGRYGYTF. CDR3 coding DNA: TGTGCCAGCAGCACCGGGACAGGGCGTTATGGCTACACCTTC.

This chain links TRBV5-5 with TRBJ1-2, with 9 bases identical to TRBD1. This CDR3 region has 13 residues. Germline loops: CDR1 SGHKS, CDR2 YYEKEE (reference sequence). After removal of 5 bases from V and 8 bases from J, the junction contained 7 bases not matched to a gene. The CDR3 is CASSPDRGRGYTF. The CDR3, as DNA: TGTGCCAGCAGTCCGGACAGGGGAAGAGGCTACACCTTC.

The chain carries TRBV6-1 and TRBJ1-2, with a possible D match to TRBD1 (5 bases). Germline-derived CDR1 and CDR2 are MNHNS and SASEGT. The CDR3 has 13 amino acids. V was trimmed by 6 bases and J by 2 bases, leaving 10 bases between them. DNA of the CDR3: TGTGCCAGCAGGGAATGGACAAACTATGGCTACACCTTC. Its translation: CASREWTNYGYTF.

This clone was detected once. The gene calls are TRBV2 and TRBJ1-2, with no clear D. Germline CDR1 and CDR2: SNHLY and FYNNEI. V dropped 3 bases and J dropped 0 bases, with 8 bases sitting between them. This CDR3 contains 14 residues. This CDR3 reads CASSDSLPNYGYTF. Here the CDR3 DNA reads TGTGCCAGCAGTGATTCCCTACCTAACTATGGCTACACCTTC.

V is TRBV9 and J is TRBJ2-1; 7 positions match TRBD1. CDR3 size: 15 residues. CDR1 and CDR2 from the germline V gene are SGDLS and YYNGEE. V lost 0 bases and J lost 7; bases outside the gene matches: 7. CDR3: CASSVGGGPLNEQFF. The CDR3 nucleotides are TGTGCCAGCAGCGTAGGAGGGGGCCCCCTGAATGAGCAGTTCTTC.

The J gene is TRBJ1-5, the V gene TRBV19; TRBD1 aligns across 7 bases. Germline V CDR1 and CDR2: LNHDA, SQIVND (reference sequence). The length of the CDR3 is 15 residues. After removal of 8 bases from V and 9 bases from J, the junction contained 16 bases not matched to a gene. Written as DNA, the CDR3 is TGTGCCAGTCGTTTAGGGGACAGAGGAGGTTGGCCCCAGCATTTT. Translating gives CASRLGDRGGWPQHF.

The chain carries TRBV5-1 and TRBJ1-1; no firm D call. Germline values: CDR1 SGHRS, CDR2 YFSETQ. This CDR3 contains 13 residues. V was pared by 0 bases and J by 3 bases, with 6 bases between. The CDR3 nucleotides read TGCGCCAGCAGCTTGGCCGTCTACACTGAAGCTTTCTTT. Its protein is CASSLAVYTEAFF.

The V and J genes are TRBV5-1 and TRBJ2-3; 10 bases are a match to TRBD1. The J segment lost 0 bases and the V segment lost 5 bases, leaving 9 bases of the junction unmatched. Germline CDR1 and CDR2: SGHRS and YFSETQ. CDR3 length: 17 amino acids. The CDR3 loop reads CASSRDRGTPSTDTQYF. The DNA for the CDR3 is TGCGCCAGCAGTCGGGACAGGGGTACTCCTAGCACAGATACGCAGTATTTT.

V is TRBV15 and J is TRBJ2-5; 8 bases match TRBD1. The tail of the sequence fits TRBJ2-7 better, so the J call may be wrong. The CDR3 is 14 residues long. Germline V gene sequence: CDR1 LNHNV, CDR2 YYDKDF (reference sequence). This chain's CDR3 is CATSRDRVTSEQYF. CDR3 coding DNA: TGTGCCACCAGCAGGGACAGGGTCACCTCCGAGCAGTACTTC.

The CDR3 loop is CASSAVGGAKTQYF. CDR3 nucleotide sequence: TGTGCCAGCAGCGCGGTCGGGGGGGCAAAGACCCAGTACTTC. This chain joins TRBV2 and TRBJ2-5, with 8 bases lining up with TRBD2. The length of the CDR3 is 14 residues. V lost 6 bases and J lost 6; bases outside the gene matches: 9. Germline V CDR1 and CDR2: SNHLY, FYNNEI.